This TCR beta chain was found in a study of shared clonotypes between healthy human individuals (TCRdb year 2020). In the study overall: The cohort comprised two women and a few men aged 18 to 49 years. For each donor, CD4 naive and CD4 memory were each run on three plates, CD8 naive on two plates, and CD8 memory on one plate. To estimate repertoire size and how much clonotypes are shared between individuals, the study performed deep sequencing of blood TCR repertoires from 4 to 6 healthy adults. To increase sequencing depth and limit assay-specific biases, TCR repertoire library preparation and sequencing were carried out by different laboratories using diverse techniques. Between about 0.8 and 9 billion PBMCs per donor were obtained by leukapheresis. Study-level results and caveats: The small number of donors limited the genetic and exposure-history diversity represented. Sampling was restricted to blood, and TCR repertoires in tissues likely differ from the TCR repertoires found in blood. Incomplete sequencing was indicated by rarefaction of sorted-subset datasets, despite the large sequencing depth. Clonotypes shared by all four sorted-subset donors showed higher generation probabilities than non-shared clonotypes. Naive subsets generally had larger estimated clonotype richness than memory subsets. Pairwise subsampling indicated that sequencing depth was expected to affect the degree of clonotype sharing among donors. Across four donors, about 5% of naive CD4, around 3.5% of naive CD8, 2% to 2.5% of memory CD4, and 0.3% to 0.45% of memory CD8 clonotypes were shared.

Clipping removes 0 bases from V and 5 bases from J, with 6 as the unmatched junction base count. The CDR3 spans 17 residues, from the cysteine through the phenylalanine. Kept here is only the CDR3 DNA, which spans 51 bases and is read in frame from base 1. CDR1 and CDR2 (LGHNA, YSLEER) derive from the germline V gene. Using the deep immunoSEQ assay, TCR CDR3 regions were amplified from genomic DNA by multiplex PCR. Extracted genomic DNA from each cell subset was distributed evenly across all wells of several immunoSEQ 96-well plates, and each plate was treated as a replicate. For sorted subsets, 200 to 250 ng genomic DNA, equal to 30,000 to 35,000 T cell genomes, was loaded into each replicate PCR. Purified libraries were quantified with a Qubit 3.0 fluorometer, sized on a Bioanalyzer 2100, and re-quantified with the KAPA Library Quantification kit. Each immunoSEQ 96-well plate was sequenced on its own single-read 150-cycle Illumina NextSeq 550 flow cell. As for the authors' bioinformatics: Because only junctional sequences without quality scores were contained in the immunoSEQ output, filtering matching that applied to full-length reads could not be performed. To assign V/J genes and CDR3, sequences were annotated using PyIR, a Python wrapper for IgBLAST v1.9, with IMGT germline references. Reads were filtered out if the reads had weak V/J assignments (E-value above 1e-6), no CDR3, stop codons, out-of-frame junctions, or ambiguous translated residues. V3J clonotypes were defined as sequences sharing the same inferred V gene, J gene, and CDR3 amino acid sequence. To compute the percentage overlap between repertoires, the number of shared unique clonotypes was divided by the size of the smaller repertoire. RTK rarefaction, the Chao1 estimator, and Recon v2.1 estimates of unobserved clonotypes were used to assess repertoire richness. Generation probabilities for all TCRbeta clonotypes obtained by the gDNA method from a handful of donors were computed using OLGA. TCRdb stores this immuneACCESS table with in-frame sequences only. Part of the clones is absent; in the studies checked, under half of the shortfall reflects unresolved V genes, and no reason is known for the rest. For V, J and clone size, that table is used; D and trimming come from the DNA. This sample lists 2 million to 3 million clones; around 94% were detected once. Around 0.14% of the sample comes from the top ten.

Turning to this clone: Its binding antigen is unknown. Base qualities were left out, and no much larger clone turns up one base away.

The donors were healthy, HIV-negative adults with no recently reported acute infections or vaccinations. Only Caucasian adults living in Nashville, Tennessee, USA were represented among the donors. CD4+ T cells were enriched by magnetic negative selection, after which naive cells were positively selected on CD45RA and the negative fraction was taken as the memory subset. Blood was collected by leukapheresis, and PBMCs were isolated by Ficoll-Histopaque density gradient centrifugation and then cryopreserved in liquid nitrogen vapor phase. Analytical flow cytometry was used to check the purity and quantity of each magnetically sorted T cell population. From each sorted fraction, genomic DNA was isolated and quantified by UV absorbance on a Nanodrop 2000c.

Rearrangement joined TRBV4-3 to TRBJ2-3; 12 middle bases align to TRBD2. Material for sequencing was naive CD4+ T cells sorted from blood. The cell subset or site label here, explained by the study, means: CD45RA+ positively selected. The receptor was derived from a young man in good health. The DNA sequence follows: TGCGCCAGCAGCCAAGATTCATCTAGCGGGGGGGTAGATACGCAGTATTTT. This sequence encodes CASSQDSSSGGVDTQYF.